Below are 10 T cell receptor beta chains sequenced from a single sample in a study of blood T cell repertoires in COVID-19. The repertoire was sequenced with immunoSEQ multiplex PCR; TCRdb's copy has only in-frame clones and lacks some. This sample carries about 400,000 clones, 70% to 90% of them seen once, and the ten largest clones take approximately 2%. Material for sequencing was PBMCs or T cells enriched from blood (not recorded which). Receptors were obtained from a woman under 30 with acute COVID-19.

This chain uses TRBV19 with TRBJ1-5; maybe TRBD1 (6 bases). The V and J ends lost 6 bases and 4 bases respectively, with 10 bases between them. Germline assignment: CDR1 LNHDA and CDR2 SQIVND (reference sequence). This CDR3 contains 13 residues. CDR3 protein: CASRAGQNQPQHF. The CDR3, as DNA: TGTGCCAGTAGGGCCGGACAGAATCAGCCCCAGCATTTT.

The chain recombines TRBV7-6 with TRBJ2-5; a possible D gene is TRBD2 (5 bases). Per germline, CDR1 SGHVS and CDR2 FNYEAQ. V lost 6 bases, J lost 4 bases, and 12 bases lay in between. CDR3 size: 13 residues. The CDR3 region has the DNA TGTGCCAGCAGACCCACTAGTAGAGAGACCCAGTACTTC. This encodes CASRPTSRETQYF.

DNA of the CDR3: TGTGCCATCAGTGAGCCGGGACAGGGGGCGGGGGGAGCCAAAAACATTCAGTACTTC. Its protein product is CAISEPGQGAGGAKNIQYF. The genes are TRBV10-3 and TRBJ2-4, with 12 bases identical to TRBD1. The V and J ends lost 2 bases and 0 bases, in that order; junction bases with no gene match: 8. CDR3 length equals 19 residues. CDR1 is ENHRY, CDR2 SYGVKD, per germline.

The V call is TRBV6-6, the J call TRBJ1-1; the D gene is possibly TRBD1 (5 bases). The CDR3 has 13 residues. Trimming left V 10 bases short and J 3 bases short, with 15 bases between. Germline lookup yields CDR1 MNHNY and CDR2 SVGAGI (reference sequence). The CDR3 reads CAIVAQGHTEAFF. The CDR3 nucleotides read TGTGCCATTGTCGCGCAGGGTCACACTGAAGCTTTCTTT.

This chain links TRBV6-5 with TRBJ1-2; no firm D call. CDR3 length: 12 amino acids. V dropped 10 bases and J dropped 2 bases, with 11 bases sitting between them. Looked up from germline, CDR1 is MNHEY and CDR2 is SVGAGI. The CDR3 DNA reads TGTGCCACGGAGGACGGGAACTATGGCTACACCTTC. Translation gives CATEDGNYGYTF.

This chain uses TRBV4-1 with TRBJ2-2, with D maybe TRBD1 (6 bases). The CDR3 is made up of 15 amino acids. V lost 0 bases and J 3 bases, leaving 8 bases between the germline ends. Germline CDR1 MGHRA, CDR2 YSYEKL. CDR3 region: CASSQEGGYTGELFF. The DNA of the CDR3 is TGCGCCAGCAGCCAAGAAGGGGGATACACCGGGGAGCTGTTTTTT.

In nucleotides, the CDR3 is TGTGCCAGCAGTCCTGGACAGGATAAAGATTTTAGCAATCAGCCCCAGCATTTT. Its protein is CASSPGQDKDFSNQPQHF. The V and J genes are TRBV6-6 and TRBJ1-5; 7 bases match TRBD1. CDR1 MNHNY and CDR2 SVGAGI come from the germline V gene (reference sequence). The V gene end was trimmed by 5 bases and the J gene end by 0 bases; junction bases not matched to a gene: 13. The CDR3 totals 18 residues.

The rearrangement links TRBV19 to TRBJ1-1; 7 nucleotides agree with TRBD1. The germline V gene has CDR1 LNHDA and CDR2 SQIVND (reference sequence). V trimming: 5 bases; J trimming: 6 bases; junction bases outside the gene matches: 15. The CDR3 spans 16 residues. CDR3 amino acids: CASSVTGLILSPEAFF. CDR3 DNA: TGTGCCAGTAGTGTGACAGGGTTGATTTTGAGCCCTGAAGCTTTCTTT.

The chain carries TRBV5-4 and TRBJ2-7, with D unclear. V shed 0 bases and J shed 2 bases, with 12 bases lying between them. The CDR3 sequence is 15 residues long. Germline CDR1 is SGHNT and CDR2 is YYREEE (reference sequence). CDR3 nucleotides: TGTGCCAGCAGCTTGGACCAACCGGGTACCTACGAGCAGTACTTC. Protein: CASSLDQPGTYEQYF.

CDR3 residues: CATSMAETNYGYTF. CDR3 sequence (DNA): TGTGCCACCAGTATGGCGGAGACTAACTATGGCTACACCTTC. This sequence joins TRBV24-1 and TRBJ1-2, with unresolved D. This CDR3 contains 14 residues. Trimming removed 6 bases from V and 0 bases from J, with 10 bases in between. Germline V gene sequence: CDR1 KGHDR, CDR2 SFDVKD.